This is a list of T cell receptor beta chains from one sample in a study of shared clonotypes between healthy human individuals. Method: immunoSEQ multiplex PCR; TCRdb's copy keeps in-frame clones and lacks some. The table records millions of clones, roughly nine tenths of them present only once. The sample was naive CD4+ T cells sorted from blood. All receptors derive from a man between 18 and 29 years old in good health. The CDR3 runs from the conserved cysteine through the conserved F or W. The size entry is marked missing in some rows and otherwise reads once, few, many or a size class.

abundance | j_gene | v_gene | CDR3aa
- | TRBJ1-6 | TRBV4-2 | CASSQDRQTGFLHF
- | TRBJ1-3 | TRBV10-1 | CASSASGNTIYF
- | TRBJ2-7 | TRBV28 | CASSLSGTEYEQYF
- | TRBJ2-3 | TRBV7-8 | CASSLRTSGSQDTQYF
- | TRBJ2-7 | TRBV7-9 | CASSSTQGRVGEQYF
- | TRBJ2-1 | TRBV6-6 | CASSYPGEGKQFF
- | TRBJ1-5 | TRBV30 | CAWSRGPQHQPQHF
- | TRBJ2-1 | TRBV4-3 | CASSQGEGGSLNEQFF
- | TRBJ1-5 | TRBV11-1 | CASSQTGVGNQPQHF
- | TRBJ2-2 | TRBV14 | CASSHFRGTGELFF
- | TRBJ2-7 | TRBV4-1 | CASSRTQEPYEQYF
- | TRBJ1-1 | TRBV10-3 | CATQGVNTEAFF
- | TRBJ2-5 | TRBV2 | CATGGTLYQETQYF
- | TRBJ1-5 | TRBV7-2 | CASTLRDIPEGNQPQHF
- | TRBJ1-1 | TRBV19 | CASRPSPSPLNTEAFF
- | TRBJ2-7 | TRBV30 | CAWGGDYEQYF
- | TRBJ1-1 | TRBV6-1 | CASSDRHTEAFF
- | TRBJ2-1 | TRBV11-3 | CASSLDGTGPKQFF
- | TRBJ2-7 | TRBV14 | CASSQGKGRSYEQYF
- | TRBJ2-6 | TRBV6-6 | CASSPRYASGANVLTF
- | TRBJ2-2 | TRBV4-1 | CASSQASRTGTGELFF
- | TRBJ2-5 | TRBV7-2 | CASSPGTTRETQYF
- | TRBJ1-1 | TRBV29-1 | CSVGRKNTEAFF
- | TRBJ1-6 | TRBV6-1 | CAGGLLASPLHF
- | TRBJ2-2 | TRBV10-3 | CAISDPGLLNTGELFF
- | TRBJ2-7 | TRBV6-5 | CASGGSYEQYF
few | TRBJ1-1 | TRBV30 | CAYNLEQKNTEAFF
- | TRBJ2-7 | TRBV5-1 | CASSLWDGSYEQYF
- | TRBJ1-2 | TRBV5-1 | CASSGDNYGYTF
- | TRBJ2-3 | TRBV18 | CASSPPVRVDTQYF
- | TRBJ1-1 | TRBV28 | CASWDRVETEAFF
- | TRBJ2-7 | TRBV29-1 | CSVGGRLTYEQYF
- | TRBJ1-5 | TRBV18 | CASSPGTGSNQPQHF